The text below deals with one T cell receptor beta chain. Its specificity is not known. The sample is drawn from a study of blood T cells in healthy people across ages. Whole-study results and caveats: Nothing was known about donor CMV status, and this possibly confounded expanded clonotype changes. A roughly linear fall in TCR beta diversity per million T cells was seen with increasing age.

The CDR3 consists of 18 residues. Looked up from germline, CDR1 is MDHEN and CDR2 is SYDVKM. V was shortened by 3 bases and J by 0 bases, with 21 bases between the two germline ends. Peripheral blood samples of around 9.5 milliliters were drawn from each donor. Each sample provided at least 6 micrograms of extracted total RNA. The authors ran a second PCR of about 6 to 12 cycles using a sample-barcoded 5' primer and a J-beta primer mix. TCRdb re-called the 5' RACE reads through MiXCR, storing one row per CDR3 protein. Among hundreds of thousands of distinct CDR3 sequences, around three fifths were seen once, and the ten largest hold around 24%.

The genes are TRBV28 and TRBJ2-7; a weak D match, TRBD1 (6 bases). The sequence derives from a man aged 35 to 55 in good health. Sequencing input: blood. The CDR3 DNA reads TGTGCCAGCAGTTTTAAACAGGGAGATACCCTGAGCTCCTACGAGCAGTACTTC. Protein: CASSFKQGDTLSSYEQYF.